Listed below are T cell receptor beta chains from one sample, sequenced in a study of response to subunit inactivated influenza vaccine. TCRdb reprocessed the RT-PCR reads with MiXCR, giving one entry per CDR3 protein. This sample has 450,000 to 600,000 distinct CDR3 sequences, with 7.5% to 8.5% found just once. This specimen was PBMCs from blood, taken roughly 24 months after vaccination. The receptors stem from a man between 50 and 75 years old who received an inactivated influenza vaccine. CDR3s include the opening cysteine and the closing phenylalanine or tryptophan. Fields, in order: clone size, J gene, D gene, V gene, CDR3 DNA, CDR3 protein. D genes are given only for firm matches. Some rows mark clone size as missing; the rest say once, few, many or name a class of expanded clone.

size: many
J: TRBJ2-3
D: -
V: TRBV5-1
DNA: TGCGCCAGCAGCTCTGCGGCCCAGGGGAATACGCAGTATTTT
CDR3: CASSSAAQGNTQYF

size: few
J: TRBJ2-1
D: -
V: TRBV12-3/TRBV12-4
DNA: TGTGCCAGCAGTTTCGACAGCGCCAATGAGCAGTTCTTC
CDR3: CASSFDSANEQFF

size: many
J: TRBJ2-3
D: TRBD1
V: TRBV10-3
DNA: TGTGCCATCAGAACAGGGGGCGAGAGAACAGATACGCAGTATTTT
CDR3: CAIRTGGERTDTQYF

size: -
J: TRBJ2-7
D: -
V: TRBV6-2/TRBV6-3
DNA: TGTGCCAGCAGTTACTCGCCAGCCTACGAGCAGTACTTC
CDR3: CASSYSPAYEQYF

size: few
J: TRBJ2-5
D: -
V: TRBV12-3/TRBV12-4
DNA: TGTGCCAGCAGTTTATCCGACGCAGCGTACCAAGAGACCCAGTACTTC
CDR3: CASSLSDAAYQETQYF

size: -
J: TRBJ2-1
D: TRBD1
V: TRBV5-6
DNA: TGTGCCAGCAGCTTGAAGGAAAGGACAGGGCCCTCCTACAATGAGCAGTTCTTC
CDR3: CASSLKERTGPSYNEQFF

size: few
J: TRBJ2-7
D: -
V: TRBV21-1
DNA: TGTGCCAGCAAAGCCTACGAGCAGTACTTC
CDR3: CASKAYEQYF

size: -
J: TRBJ1-1
D: -
V: TRBV12-3/TRBV12-4
DNA: TGTGCCAGCAGTCTTGCGACCCCGAACACTGAAGCTTTCTTT
CDR3: CASSLATPNTEAFF

size: -
J: TRBJ2-2
D: -
V: TRBV10-1
DNA: TGCGCCAGCGGGAGACTCGGGGAGCTGTTTTTT
CDR3: CASGRLGELFF

size: -
J: TRBJ2-3
D: TRBD2
V: TRBV7-8
DNA: TGTGCCAGCAGCCCCCGACTAGCGGGGGGGCGTGGCTCAGATACGCAGTATTTT
CDR3: CASSPRLAGGRGSDTQYF

size: -
J: TRBJ2-7
D: TRBD2
V: TRBV2
DNA: TGTGCCAGCAGTATTGCGGCGCGGGAGGGCGAGCAGTACTTC
CDR3: CASSIAAREGEQYF

size: -
J: TRBJ1-5
D: -
V: TRBV7-2
DNA: TGTGCCAGCAGCCAATCCGGGACCAATAATCAGCCCCAGCATTTT
CDR3: CASSQSGTNNQPQHF

size: few
J: TRBJ2-7
D: -
V: TRBV29-1
DNA: TGCAGCGTTGAAGATCCCGATGGAACCTACGAGCAGTACTTC
CDR3: CSVEDPDGTYEQYF

size: -
J: TRBJ1-3
D: -
V: TRBV6-5
DNA: TGTGCCAGCAGTTACTCGCGCCCCTCTGGAAACACCATATATTTT
CDR3: CASSYSRPSGNTIYF

size: -
J: TRBJ1-2
D: -
V: TRBV6-2/TRBV6-3
DNA: TGTGCCAGCAGTTATACGGGGAACTATGGCTACACCTTC
CDR3: CASSYTGNYGYTF

size: -
J: TRBJ2-2
D: -
V: TRBV7-9
DNA: TGTGCCAGCAGCTTAGGGCCAGGTTCGAACACCGGGGAGCTGTTTTTT
CDR3: CASSLGPGSNTGELFF

size: -
J: TRBJ2-5
D: TRBD2
V: TRBV20-1
DNA: TGCAGTTCTCCCTCCAGCGGGGGAGAGACCCAGTACTTC
CDR3: CSSPSSGGETQYF

size: few
J: TRBJ2-1
D: -
V: TRBV24-1
DNA: TGTGCCACCAGTGATTTTCGGGACCCCAATGAGCAGTTCTTC
CDR3: CATSDFRDPNEQFF

size: few
J: TRBJ2-5
D: -
V: TRBV3-1
DNA: TGTGCCAGCAGCCAAGGAAGGACGGCGCTAGACCAAGAGACCCAGTACTTC
CDR3: CASSQGRTALDQETQYF

size: -
J: TRBJ2-3
D: -
V: TRBV27
DNA: -
CDR3: CASSFGTGTTDTQYF

size: -
J: TRBJ2-7
D: TRBD1
V: TRBV6-6
DNA: TGTGCCAGCAGTTTTGGACAGGGCGAGCAGTACTTC
CDR3: CASSFGQGEQYF